This T cell receptor beta chain emerged from a study of shared clonotypes between healthy human individuals. The germline CDR1 and CDR2 sequences are SGHTA and FQGNSA. With 3 bases removed from V and 2 bases from J, the gap between germline ends came to 14 bases. The CDR3 is made up of 15 amino acids. Replicate PCRs from sorted subsets contained approximately 200 ng DNA, which is 30,000 to 35,000 T cell genomes. The repertoire was sequenced with immunoSEQ multiplex PCR; TCRdb's copy has only in-frame clones and lacks some. Counted here are about 710,000 clones, around three quarters occurring once; the ten biggest clones make up 1.5% to 2%.

This sequence joins TRBV7-2 and TRBJ2-7; tentatively, D is TRBD1 (6 bases). The clonotype originates from a woman in her thirties in good health. The specimen was memory CD4+ T cells sorted from blood. The subset here: CD45RA-negative fraction. The chain's CDR3 is CASSLGRGSPYEQYF. The CDR3 DNA is TGTGCCAGCAGCTTGGGCAGGGGTTCTCCCTACGAGCAGTACTTC.